This T cell receptor beta chain comes out of a study of regulatory T cells in long-lasting Graves disease. Across the whole study: Over 5 years of antithyroid drugs plus positive TSH receptor antibodies defined persistent Graves' disease. Overall study findings and caveats: It was peripheral blood alone, not thyroid tissue, that was studied. Under persistent disease, TRBV28, TRBJ1-2 and TRBJ2-5 were used preferentially.

Arm-PCR of CDR3 regions and iRepertoire HTBI primers were used to build TCR beta libraries. TCRdb analysed the multiplex PCR reads with MiXCR anew, one entry per CDR3 protein. The sample contains fewer than 550,000 distinct CDR3 sequences, 20% to 25% of which appear only once. Germline V gene lookup returns CDR1 MNHEY and CDR2 SVGEGT. The CDR3 spans 14 residues. V lost 4 bases and J lost 9, with 13 bases in between. This clonotype occurred a few times. The target antigen is unknown. Time point of the sample: persistent/refractory GD, antithyroid drugs over 5 years with positive TRAb. Isolated PBMC RNA provided the starting material for the TCR library.

The clonotype comes from a female donor with Graves disease. The sequencing here drew on peripheral blood mononuclear cells (PBMCs), taken when the disease was refractory, from a patient treated with antithyroid drugs. The chain is built from TRBV6-2 or TRBV6-3 and TRBJ1-6; no firm D call. The CDR3 nucleotides read TGTGCCAGCAGTTGGGCTATGAGGGCTTCACCCCTCCACTTT. This codes for CASSWAMRASPLHF.